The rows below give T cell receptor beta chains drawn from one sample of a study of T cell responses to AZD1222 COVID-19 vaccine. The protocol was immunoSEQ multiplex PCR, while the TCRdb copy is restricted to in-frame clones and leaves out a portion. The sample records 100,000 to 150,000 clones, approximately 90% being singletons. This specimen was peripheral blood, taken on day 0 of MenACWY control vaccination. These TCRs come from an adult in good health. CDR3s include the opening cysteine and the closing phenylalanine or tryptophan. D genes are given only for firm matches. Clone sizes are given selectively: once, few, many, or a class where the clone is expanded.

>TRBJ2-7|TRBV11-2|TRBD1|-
CASSPGGPYEQYF
TGTGCCAGCAGCCCAGGGGGACCTTACGAGCAGTACTTC
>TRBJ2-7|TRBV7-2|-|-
CASSPKTGTYEQYF
TGTGCCAGCAGCCCCAAGACAGGTACCTACGAGCAGTACTTC
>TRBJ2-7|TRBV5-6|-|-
CASSLPSALFYEQYF
TGTGCCAGCAGCTTACCTAGCGCCTTATTCTACGAGCAGTACTTC
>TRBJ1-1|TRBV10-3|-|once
CAISGGLMNTEAFF
TGTGCCATCAGTGGGGGACTCATGAACACTGAAGCTTTCTTT
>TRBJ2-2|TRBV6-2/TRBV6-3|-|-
CASSYGMNTGELFF
TGTGCCAGCAGTTATGGTATGAACACCGGGGAGCTGTTTTTT
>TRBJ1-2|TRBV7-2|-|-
CASSPLFGVGYTF
TGTGCCAGCAGCCCACTTTTCGGGGTTGGCTACACCTTC
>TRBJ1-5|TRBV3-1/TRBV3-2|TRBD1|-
CASRLGQGSSQPQHF
TGTGCCAGCAGATTGGGACAGGGATCCTCTCAGCCCCAGCATTTT
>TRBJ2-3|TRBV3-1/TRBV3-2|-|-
CASSRMREGTQYF
TGTGCCAGCAGCCGAATGAGGGAAGGTACGCAGTATTTT
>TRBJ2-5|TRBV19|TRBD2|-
CASSVGLAGGSETQYF
TGTGCCAGTAGTGTGGGACTAGCGGGAGGATCAGAGACCCAGTACTTC
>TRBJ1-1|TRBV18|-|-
CASSPPGAQPNTEAFF
TGTGCCAGCTCACCACCGGGGGCACAGCCGAACACTGAAGCTTTCTTT
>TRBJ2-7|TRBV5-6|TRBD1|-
CASSFGQGSYEQYF
TGTGCCAGCAGCTTTGGACAGGGATCCTACGAGCAGTACTTC
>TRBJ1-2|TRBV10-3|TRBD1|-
CAINSDRATYGYTF
TGTGCCATCAACTCGGACAGGGCGACCTATGGCTACACCTTC
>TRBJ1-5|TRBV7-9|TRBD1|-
CASSCPGQTHQPQHF
TGTGCCAGCAGCTGTCCGGGACAGACCCACCAGCCCCAGCATTTT
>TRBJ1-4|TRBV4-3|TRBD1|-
CASSQGAGGLEKLFF
TGCGCCAGCAGCCAAGGGGCAGGGGGCCTCGAAAAACTGTTTTTT
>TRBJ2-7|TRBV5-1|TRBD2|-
CASSLALAGALFYEQYF
TGCGCCAGCAGCTTGGCCCTAGCGGGAGCTCTTTTCTACGAGCAGTACTTC
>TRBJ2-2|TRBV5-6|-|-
CASSLNTGNTGELFF
TGTGCCAGCAGCTTGAATACAGGAAACACCGGGGAGCTGTTTTTT
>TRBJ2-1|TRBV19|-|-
CAIGGGTEQFF
TGTGCCATAGGGGGAGGGACTGAGCAGTTCTTC